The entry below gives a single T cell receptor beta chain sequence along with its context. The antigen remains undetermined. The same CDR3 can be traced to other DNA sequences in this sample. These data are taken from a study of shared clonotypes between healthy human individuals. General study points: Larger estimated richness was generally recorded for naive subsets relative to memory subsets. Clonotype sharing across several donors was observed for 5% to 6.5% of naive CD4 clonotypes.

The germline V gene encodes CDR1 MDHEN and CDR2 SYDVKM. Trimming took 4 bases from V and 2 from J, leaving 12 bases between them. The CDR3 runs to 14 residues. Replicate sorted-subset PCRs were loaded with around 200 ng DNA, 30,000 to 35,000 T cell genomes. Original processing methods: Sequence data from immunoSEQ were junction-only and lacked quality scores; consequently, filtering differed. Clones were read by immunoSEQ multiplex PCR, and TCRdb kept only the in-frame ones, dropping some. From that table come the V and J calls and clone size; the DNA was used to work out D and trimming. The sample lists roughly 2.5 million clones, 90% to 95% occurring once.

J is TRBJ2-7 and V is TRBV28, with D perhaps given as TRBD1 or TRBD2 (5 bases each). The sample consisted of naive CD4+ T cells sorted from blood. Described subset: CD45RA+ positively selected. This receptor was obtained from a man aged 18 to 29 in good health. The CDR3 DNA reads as TGTGCCAGCAGTTCCGGGACCGAAACCTACGAGCAGTACTTC. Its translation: CASSSGTETYEQYF.